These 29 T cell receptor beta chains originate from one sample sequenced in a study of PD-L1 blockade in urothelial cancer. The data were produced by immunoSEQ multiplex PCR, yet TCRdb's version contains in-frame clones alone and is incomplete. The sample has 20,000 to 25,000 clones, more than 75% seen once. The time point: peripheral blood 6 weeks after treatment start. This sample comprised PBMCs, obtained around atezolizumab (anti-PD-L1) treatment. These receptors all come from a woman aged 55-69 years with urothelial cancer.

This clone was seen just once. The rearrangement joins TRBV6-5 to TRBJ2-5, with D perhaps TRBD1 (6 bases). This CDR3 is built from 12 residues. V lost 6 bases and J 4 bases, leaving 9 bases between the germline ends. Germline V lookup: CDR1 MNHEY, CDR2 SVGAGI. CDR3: CASSDRRETQYF. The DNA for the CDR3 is TGTGCCAGCAGCGACAGGAGAGAGACCCAGTACTTC.

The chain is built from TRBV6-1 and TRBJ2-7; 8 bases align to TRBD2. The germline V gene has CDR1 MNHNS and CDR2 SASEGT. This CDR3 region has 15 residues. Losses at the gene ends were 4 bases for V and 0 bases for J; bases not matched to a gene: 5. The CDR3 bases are TGTGCCAGCAGTGCCCCCGCGGGGGGCTCCTACGAGCAGTACTTC. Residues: CASSAPAGGSYEQYF.

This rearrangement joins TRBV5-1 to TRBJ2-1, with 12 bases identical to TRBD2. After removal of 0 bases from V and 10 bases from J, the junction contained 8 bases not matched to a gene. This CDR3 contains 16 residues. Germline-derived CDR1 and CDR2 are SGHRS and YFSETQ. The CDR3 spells CASSLVPSGGAWEQFF. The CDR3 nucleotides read TGCGCCAGCAGCTTGGTGCCTAGCGGGGGGGCTTGGGAGCAGTTCTTC.

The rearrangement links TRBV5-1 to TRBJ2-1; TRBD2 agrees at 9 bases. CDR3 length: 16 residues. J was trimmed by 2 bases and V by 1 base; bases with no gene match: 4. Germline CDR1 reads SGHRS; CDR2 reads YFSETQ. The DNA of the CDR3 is TGCGCCAGCAGCTTGTTCGCTAGCGGGGCCTACAATGAGCAGTTCTTC. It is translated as CASSLFASGAYNEQFF.

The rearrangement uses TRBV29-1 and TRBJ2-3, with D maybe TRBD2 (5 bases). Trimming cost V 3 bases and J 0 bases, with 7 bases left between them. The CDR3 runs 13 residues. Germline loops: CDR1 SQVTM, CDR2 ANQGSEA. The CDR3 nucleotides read TGCAGCGTTGATTGGGAGAGCACAGATACGCAGTATTTT. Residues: CSVDWESTDTQYF.

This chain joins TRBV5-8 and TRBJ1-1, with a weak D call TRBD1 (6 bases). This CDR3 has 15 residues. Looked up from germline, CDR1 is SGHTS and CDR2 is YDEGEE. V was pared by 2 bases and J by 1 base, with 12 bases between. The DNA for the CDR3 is TGTGCCAGCAGCTTAGGGGACACTCCGAACACTGAAGCTTTCTTT. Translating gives CASSLGDTPNTEAFF.

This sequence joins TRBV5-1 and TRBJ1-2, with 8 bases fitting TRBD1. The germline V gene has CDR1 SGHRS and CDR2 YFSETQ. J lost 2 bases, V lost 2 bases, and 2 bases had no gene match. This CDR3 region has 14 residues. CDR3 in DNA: TGCGCCAGCAGCTTCGGGACAGGCAACTATGGCTACACCTTC. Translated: CASSFGTGNYGYTF.

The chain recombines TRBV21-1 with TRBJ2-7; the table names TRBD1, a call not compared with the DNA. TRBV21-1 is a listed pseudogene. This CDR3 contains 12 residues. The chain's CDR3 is CATDRVVDEQYF. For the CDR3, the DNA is TGTGCCACAGACAGGGTCGTCGACGAGCAGTACTTC.

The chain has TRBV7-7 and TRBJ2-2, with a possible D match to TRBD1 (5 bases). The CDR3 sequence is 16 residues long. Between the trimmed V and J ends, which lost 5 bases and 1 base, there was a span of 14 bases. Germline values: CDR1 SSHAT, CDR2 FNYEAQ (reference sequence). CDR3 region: CASSRTSYENTGELFF. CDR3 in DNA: TGTGCCAGCAGCCGGACATCGTACGAGAACACCGGGGAGCTGTTTTTT. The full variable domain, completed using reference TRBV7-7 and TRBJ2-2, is GAGVSQSPRYKVTKRGQDVTLRCDPISSHATLYWYQQALGQGPEFLTYFNYEAQPDKSGLPSDRFSAERPEGSISTLTIQRTEQRDSAMYRCASSRTSYENTGELFFGEGSRLTVL.

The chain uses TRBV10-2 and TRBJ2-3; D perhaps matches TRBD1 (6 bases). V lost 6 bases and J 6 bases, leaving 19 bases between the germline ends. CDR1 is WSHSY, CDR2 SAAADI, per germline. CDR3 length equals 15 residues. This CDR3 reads CASSFRTDPADTQYF. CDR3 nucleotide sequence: TGCGCCAGCAGCTTTCGGACAGATCCAGCGGATACGCAGTATTTT.

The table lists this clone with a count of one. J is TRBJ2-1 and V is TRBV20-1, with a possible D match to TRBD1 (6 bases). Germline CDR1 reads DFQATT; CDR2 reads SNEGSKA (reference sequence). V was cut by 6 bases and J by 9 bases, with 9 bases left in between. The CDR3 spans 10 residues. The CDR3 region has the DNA TGCAGTGCCCTGGGGGCTGAGCAGTTCTTC. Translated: CSALGAEQFF.

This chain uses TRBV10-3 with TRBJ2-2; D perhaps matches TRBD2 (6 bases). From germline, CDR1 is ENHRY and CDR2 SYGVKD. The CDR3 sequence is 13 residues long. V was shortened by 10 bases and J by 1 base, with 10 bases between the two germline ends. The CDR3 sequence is CATDGGNTGELFF. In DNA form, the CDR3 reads TGTGCCACCGACGGGGGGAACACCGGGGAGCTGTTTTTT.

DNA for the CDR3: TGTGCCAGCAGCCTGGCCCGGGGGGCTGGCTCCTACGAGCAGTACTTC. Translating gives CASSLARGAGSYEQYF. The chain joins TRBV5-4 to TRBJ2-7; D possibly corresponds to TRBD2 (7 bases). Trimming removed 4 bases at V and 0 bases at J, with 17 bases between. The CDR3 length is 16 residues. The germline V gene has CDR1 SGHNT and CDR2 YYREEE (reference sequence).

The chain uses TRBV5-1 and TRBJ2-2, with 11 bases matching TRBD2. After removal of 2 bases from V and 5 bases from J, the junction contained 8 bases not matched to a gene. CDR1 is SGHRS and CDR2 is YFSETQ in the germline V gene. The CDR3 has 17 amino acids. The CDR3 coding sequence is TGCGCCAGCAGCTTAACACCTAGCGGGGGGCCGACCGGGGAGCTGTTTTTT. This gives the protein CASSLTPSGGPTGELFF.

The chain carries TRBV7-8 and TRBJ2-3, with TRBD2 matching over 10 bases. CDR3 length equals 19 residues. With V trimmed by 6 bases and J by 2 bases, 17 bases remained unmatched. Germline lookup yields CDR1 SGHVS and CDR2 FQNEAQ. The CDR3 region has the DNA TGTGCCAGCAGTCTTAGGCTCCTAGCGGGAGCGGCCTCCACAGATACGCAGTATTTT. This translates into CASSLRLLAGAASTDTQYF.

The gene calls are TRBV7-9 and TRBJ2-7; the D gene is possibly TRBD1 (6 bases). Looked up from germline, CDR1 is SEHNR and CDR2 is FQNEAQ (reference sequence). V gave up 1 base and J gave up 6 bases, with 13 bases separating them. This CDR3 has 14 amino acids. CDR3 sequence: CASSLGQAIGEQYF. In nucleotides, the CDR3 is TGTGCCAGCAGCTTAGGACAGGCGATTGGCGAGCAGTACTTC.

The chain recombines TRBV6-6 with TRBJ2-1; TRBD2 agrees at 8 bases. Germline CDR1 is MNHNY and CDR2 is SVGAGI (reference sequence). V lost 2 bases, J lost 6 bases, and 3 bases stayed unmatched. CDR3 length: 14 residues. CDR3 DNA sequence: TGTGCCAGCAGTTACGTAGCGGGGACCAATGAGCAGTTCTTC. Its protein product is CASSYVAGTNEQFF.

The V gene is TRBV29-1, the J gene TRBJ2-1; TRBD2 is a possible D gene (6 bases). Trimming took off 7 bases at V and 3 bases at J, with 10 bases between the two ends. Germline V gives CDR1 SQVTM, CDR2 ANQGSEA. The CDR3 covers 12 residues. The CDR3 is CSGLGGYNEQFF. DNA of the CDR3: TGCAGCGGGTTGGGGGGCTACAATGAGCAGTTCTTC.

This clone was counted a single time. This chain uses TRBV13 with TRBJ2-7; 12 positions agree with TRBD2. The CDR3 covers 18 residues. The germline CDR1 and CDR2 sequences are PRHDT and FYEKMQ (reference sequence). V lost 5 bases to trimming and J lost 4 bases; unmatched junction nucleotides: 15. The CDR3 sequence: CASSTTGLAGSFGYEQYF. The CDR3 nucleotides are TGTGCCAGCAGCACTACTGGACTAGCGGGATCTTTTGGTTACGAGCAGTACTTC.

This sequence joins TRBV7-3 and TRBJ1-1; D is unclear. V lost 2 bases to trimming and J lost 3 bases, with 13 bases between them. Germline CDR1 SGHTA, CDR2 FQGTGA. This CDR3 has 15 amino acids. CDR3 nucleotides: TGTGCCAGCAGCTTAGATCAGGCCGAGCACACTGAAGCTTTCTTT. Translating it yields CASSLDQAEHTEAFF.

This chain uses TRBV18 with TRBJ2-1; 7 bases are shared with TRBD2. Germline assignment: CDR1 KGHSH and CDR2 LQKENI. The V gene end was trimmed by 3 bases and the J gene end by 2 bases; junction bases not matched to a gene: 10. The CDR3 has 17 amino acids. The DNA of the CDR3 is TGTGCCAGCTCACCTAAACCCCCTAGCGGCACCTACAATGAGCAGTTCTTC. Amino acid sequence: CASSPKPPSGTYNEQFF.

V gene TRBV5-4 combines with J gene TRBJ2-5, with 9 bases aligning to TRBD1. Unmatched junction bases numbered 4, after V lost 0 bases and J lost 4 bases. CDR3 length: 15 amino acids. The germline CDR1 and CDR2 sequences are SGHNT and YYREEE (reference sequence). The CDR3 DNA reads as TGTGCCAGCAGCTTGGCCCAGACAGGGGGAGAGACCCAGTACTTC. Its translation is CASSLAQTGGETQYF.

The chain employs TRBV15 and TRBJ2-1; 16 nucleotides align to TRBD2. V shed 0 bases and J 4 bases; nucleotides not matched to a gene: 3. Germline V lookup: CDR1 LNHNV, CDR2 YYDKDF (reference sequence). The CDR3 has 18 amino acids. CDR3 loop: CATSRDLGLAGGYNEQFF. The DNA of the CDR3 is TGTGCCACCAGCAGAGATCTGGGACTAGCGGGAGGGTACAATGAGCAGTTCTTC.

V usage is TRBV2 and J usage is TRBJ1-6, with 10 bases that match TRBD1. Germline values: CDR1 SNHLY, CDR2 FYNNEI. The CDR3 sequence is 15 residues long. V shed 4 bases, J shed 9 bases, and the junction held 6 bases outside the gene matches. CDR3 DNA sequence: TGTGCCAGCAGTGGGTGGGGGACAGGGGCTTCACCCCTCCACTTT. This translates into CASSGWGTGASPLHF.

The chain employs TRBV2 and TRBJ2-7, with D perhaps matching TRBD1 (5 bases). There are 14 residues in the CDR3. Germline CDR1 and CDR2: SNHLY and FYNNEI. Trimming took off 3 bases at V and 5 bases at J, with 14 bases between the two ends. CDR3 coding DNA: TGTGCCAGCAGTGAGCTTTCCAGGGCCGACGAGCAGTACTTC. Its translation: CASSELSRADEQYF.

The CDR3 DNA is TGTGCCAGCGGGAGGGTCCGAGAGACCCAGTACTTC. Translated: CASGRVRETQYF. The chain uses TRBV27 and TRBJ2-5; 7 nucleotides agree with TRBD2. Trimming at V came to 8 bases and at J to 4 bases, leaving 4 bases not matched to a gene. The germline V gene encodes CDR1 MNHEY and CDR2 SMNVEV (reference sequence). CDR3 length: 12 residues.

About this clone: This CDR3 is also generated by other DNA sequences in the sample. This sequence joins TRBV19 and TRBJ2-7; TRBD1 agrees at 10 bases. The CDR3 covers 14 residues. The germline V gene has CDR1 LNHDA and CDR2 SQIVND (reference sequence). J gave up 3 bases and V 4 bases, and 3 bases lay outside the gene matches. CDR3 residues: CASSSRDRGYEQYF. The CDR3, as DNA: TGTGCCAGTAGTAGCCGGGACAGGGGCTACGAGCAGTACTTC.

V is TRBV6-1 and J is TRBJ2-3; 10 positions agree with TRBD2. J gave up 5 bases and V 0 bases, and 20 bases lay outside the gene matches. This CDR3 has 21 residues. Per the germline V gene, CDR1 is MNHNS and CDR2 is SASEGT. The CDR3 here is CASSEAPPPGLAELGQDTQYF. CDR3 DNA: TGTGCCAGCAGTGAAGCCCCCCCTCCCGGACTAGCGGAGTTGGGCCAAGATACGCAGTATTTT.

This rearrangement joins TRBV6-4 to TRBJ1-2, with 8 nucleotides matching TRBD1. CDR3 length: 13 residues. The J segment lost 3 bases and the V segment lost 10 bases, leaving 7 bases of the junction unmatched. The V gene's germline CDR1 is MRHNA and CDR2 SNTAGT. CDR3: CANTDREDYGYTF. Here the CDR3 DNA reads TGTGCCAACACGGACAGGGAAGACTATGGCTACACCTTC.